This TCR beta chain is drawn from a study of beta chain features in type 1 diabetes. Whole-study results and caveats: Moderate but significant shortening of TCRB CDR3s was recorded in all four CD4+ subsets from Type 1 diabetes patients. Insertion counts at VDJ junctions were lower in type 1 diabetes patients, who also showed more deletions there.

CDR3 length: 16 amino acids. Germline V gives CDR1 SGHTA, CDR2 FQGNSA. The junction had 19 bases not matched to a gene; V was cut back by 7 bases and J by 10 bases. This clone was observed a handful of times. The antigen remains undetermined. Reverse transcribing all isolated RNA meant expressed TCRB transcripts were sequenced. Produced via immunoSEQ multiplex PCR; TCRdb's table is partial and in-frame only. Here the sample spans under 350,000 clones, over 11% being singletons. A CD45RO/CCR7/CD25/CD127/CD95/CD27 panel sorted naive, central memory, regulatory and stem cell-like memory CD4+ cells. The specimen was naive CD4+ T cells from blood. The clonotype was recovered from a man aged 25-40 years with type 1 diabetes. The J gene is TRBJ2-1, the V gene TRBV7-2; 7 bases align to TRBD1. The CDR3 reads CASTPRQGRGHGEQFF. The CDR3 coding sequence is TGTGCCAGCACCCCTCGACAGGGACGGGGCCACGGAGAGCAGTTCTTC.